A selection of T cell receptor beta chains follows, all from one sample in a study of cytomegalovirus exposure and HLA in healthy donors. Assay used: immunoSEQ multiplex PCR; TCRdb lists only in-frame clones, some missing. The data show approximately 77,000 clones, about 80% seen once. Sequences were obtained from PBMCs. These receptors were obtained from a woman between 40 and 55 years old in good health and CMV-seronegative. Each CDR3 is given with its conserved first and last residue. The D gene is left open where the match is weak. Some rows mark clone size as missing; the rest say once, few, many or name a class of expanded clone.

d_call j_call clone_size v_call cdr3_aa cdr3_nt
TRBD2 TRBJ2-7 NA TRBV5-8 CASSYGGGQYEQYF TGTGCCAGCAGCTACGGGGGGGGGCAGTACGAGCAGTACTTC
NA TRBJ2-3 NA TRBV7-3 CASSRTVPDTQYF TGTGCCAGCAGCCGTACAGTTCCCGATACGCAGTATTTT
TRBD1 TRBJ2-2 NA TRBV5-5 CASSFTDRGLDGELFF TGTGCCAGCAGCTTTACTGACAGGGGGCTGGACGGGGAGCTGTTTTTT
TRBD2 TRBJ2-1 NA TRBV4-2 CASSQVWRGENNEQFF TGTGCCAGCAGCCAAGTCTGGCGGGGGGAAAACAATGAGCAGTTCTTC
NA TRBJ1-2 NA TRBV5-8 CASSLERGAPNGYTF TGTGCCAGCAGCTTGGAACGGGGGGCGCCGAACGGCTACACCTTC
NA TRBJ2-3 NA TRBV4-1 CASSQDILARLTQYF TGCGCCAGCAGCCAAGATATCCTAGCTCGCCTTACGCAGTATTTT
NA TRBJ1-5 NA TRBV28 CASSSGNQPQHF TGTGCCAGCAGTTCAGGTAATCAGCCCCAGCATTTT
TRBD2 TRBJ2-2 NA TRBV7-3 CASSPPTSGRGDTGELFF TGTGCCAGCAGCCCTCCGACTAGCGGGAGAGGGGACACCGGGGAGCTGTTTTTT
NA TRBJ1-3 NA TRBV29-1 CSVEGGPTGNTIYF TGCAGCGTTGAAGGAGGGCCAACTGGAAACACCATATATTTT
NA TRBJ2-5 NA TRBV7-9 CASSEPSWWETQYF TGTGCCAGCAGCGAACCTAGCTGGTGGGAGACCCAGTACTTC
TRBD2 TRBJ2-1 NA TRBV7-9 CASSLDVSGRAMGDEQFF TGTGCCAGCAGCTTAGACGTAAGCGGGAGGGCCATGGGGGATGAGCAGTTCTTC
TRBD2 TRBJ2-7 NA TRBV7-2 CASSYGSGLADSYEQYF TGTGCCAGCAGCTACGGCTCGGGACTAGCGGACTCCTACGAGCAGTACTTC
NA TRBJ2-3 few TRBV28 CASSRGPAADTQYF TGTGCCAGCAGCAGAGGGCCGGCGGCAGATACGCAGTATTTT
TRBD1 TRBJ1-5 few TRBV2 CASRLGGGQPQHF TGTGCCAGCAGATTAGGGGGCGGCCAGCCCCAGCATTTT
TRBD1 TRBJ1-5 NA TRBV6-5 CASSLGTGANQPQHF TGTGCCAGCAGCCTTGGGACAGGAGCCAATCAGCCCCAGCATTTT
NA TRBJ2-7 few TRBV28 CASSLGQLAYEQYF TGTGCCAGCAGTTTGGGGCAGCTAGCCTACGAGCAGTACTTC
NA TRBJ2-7 once TRBV7-2 CASSLDRGSYEQYF TGTGCCAGCAGCTTAGATCGGGGATCCTACGAGCAGTACTTC
TRBD2 TRBJ2-1 NA TRBV7-9 CASSAGTSASYEQFF TGTGCCAGCAGCGCCGGGACTAGCGCCTCCTATGAGCAGTTCTTC
TRBD2 TRBJ2-1 NA TRBV5-1 CASSDGTSGYNEQFF TGCGCCAGCAGCGATGGGACTAGCGGTTACAATGAGCAGTTCTTC
TRBD1 TRBJ2-5 NA TRBV5-4 CASSLVWTGGSETQYF TGTGCCAGCAGCTTGGTGTGGACAGGGGGCTCGGAGACCCAGTACTTC
NA TRBJ1-1 few TRBV10-1 CASSRGSRPAEAFF TGCGCCAGCAGCCGAGGGTCCCGGCCGGCTGAAGCTTTCTTT
TRBD1 TRBJ2-3 NA TRBV2 CATSDSGTGRYF TGTGCCACCTCCGACTCCGGGACAGGGAGGTATTTT
TRBD2 TRBJ2-3 NA TRBV9 CASSLTSGTDTQYF TGTGCCAGCAGCTTGACTAGCGGTACAGATACGCAGTATTTT
NA TRBJ2-3 NA TRBV5-1 CASSLGRDTDTQYF TGCGCCAGCAGCTTGGGCCGAGACACAGATACGCAGTATTTT
NA TRBJ2-7 NA TRBV18 CASSPQTGSYEQYF TGTGCCAGCTCACCCCAGACAGGATCCTACGAGCAGTACTTC
TRBD1 TRBJ2-7 NA TRBV5-5 CASSSPTGTVSF TGTGCCAGCAGCTCCCCCACCGGGACAGTCAGCTTC
TRBD1 TRBJ1-2 NA TRBV6-1 CASSWGQGEGYGYTF TGTGCCAGCAGTTGGGGACAGGGGGAGGGCTATGGCTACACCTTC
NA TRBJ1-5 NA TRBV5-6 CASSLRWESQPQHF TGTGCCAGCAGCCTCAGGTGGGAGAGTCAGCCCCAGCATTTT
TRBD1 TRBJ2-5 NA TRBV19 CASSIGTGALETQYF TGTGCCAGTAGTATAGGGACAGGGGCGCTTGAGACCCAGTACTTC
NA TRBJ1-4 once TRBV28 CASSLLGSTNEKLFF TGTGCCAGCAGTTTATTAGGGAGCACTAATGAAAAACTGTTTTTT
TRBD2 TRBJ2-5 few TRBV30 CAWGGTSGRVLYF TGTGCCTGGGGGGGGACTAGCGGGAGGGTTTTGTACTTC
TRBD1 TRBJ1-1 NA TRBV7-9 CASSVGQGHTEAFF TGTGCCAGCAGCGTCGGACAGGGCCACACTGAAGCTTTCTTT
TRBD1 TRBJ2-7 NA TRBV18 CASSPGTGSAYEQYF TGTGCCAGCTCACCAGGGACAGGATCTGCCTACGAGCAGTACTTC
NA TRBJ2-7 NA TRBV2 CASSEAKGIRYEQYF TGTGCCAGCAGTGAAGCAAAGGGGATCAGGTACGAGCAGTACTTC
TRBD1 TRBJ2-7 NA TRBV5-1 CASSLGQGADEQYF TGCGCCAGCAGCTTGGGGCAGGGGGCCGACGAGCAGTACTTC
NA TRBJ2-7 few TRBV7-9 CASSPNSYEQYF TGTGCCAGCAGCCCGAATAGCTACGAGCAGTACTTC
NA TRBJ1-1 NA TRBV5-1 CASSFLRMNTEAFF TGCGCCAGCAGCTTTCTGAGGATGAACACTGAAGCTTTCTTT
NA TRBJ2-6 few TRBV6-4 CASSSGGEGSGANVLTF TGTGCCAGCTCCTCCGGGGGAGAAGGGTCTGGGGCCAACGTCCTGACTTTC
NA TRBJ2-1 once TRBV30 CAWSRSYNEQFF TGTGCCTGGTCTAGGTCCTACAATGAGCAGTTCTTC
NA TRBJ2-1 NA TRBV6-6 CASSPDGNRVNNEQFF TGTGCCAGCAGTCCGGACGGGAATCGGGTTAACAATGAGCAGTTCTTC
NA TRBJ1-3 NA TRBV6-1 CASSDPRWTGNTIYF TGTGCCAGCAGTGACCCTCGTTGGACAGGAAACACCATATATTTT
TRBD1 TRBJ1-6 NA TRBV7-6 CASSLDDRADSPLHF TGTGCCAGCAGCTTAGACGACAGGGCAGATTCACCCCTCCACTTT
TRBD2 TRBJ2-1 NA TRBV29-1 CSVGTSGSRDEQFF TGCAGCGTGGGGACTAGCGGGAGTCGTGATGAGCAGTTCTTC
TRBD1 TRBJ1-2 once TRBV28 CASSPSDVGTGGRRYGYTF TGTGCCAGCAGCCCATCCGACGTAGGGACAGGGGGGCGGAGATATGGCTACACCTTC
NA TRBJ2-3 NA TRBV28 CASRSWSGWSTDTQYF TGTGCCAGCAGATCATGGAGCGGGTGGAGCACAGATACGCAGTATTTT
TRBD2 TRBJ2-1 NA TRBV11-2 CASSLGTSGVYNEQFF TGTGCCAGCAGCTTAGGGACTAGCGGGGTCTACAATGAGCAGTTCTTC
TRBD1 TRBJ1-5 few TRBV5-1 CASSWGTGGQPQHF TGCGCCAGCAGCTGGGGGACAGGGGGACAGCCCCAGCATTTT
NA TRBJ2-7 NA TRBV10-2 CASRQAYEQYF TGCGCCAGCAGGCAGGCCTACGAGCAGTACTTC
TRBD1 TRBJ2-7 NA TRBV27 CASSPGTVKNYEQYF TGTGCCAGCAGTCCCGGGACAGTAAAAAACTACGAGCAGTACTTC
NA TRBJ1-2 NA TRBV9 CASSVEGRGGYTF TGTGCCAGCAGCGTAGAAGGACGGGGAGGCTACACCTTC
TRBD1 TRBJ2-2 once TRBV25-1 CASSDKGQGTGELFF TGTGCCAGCAGTGATAAGGGACAGGGCACCGGGGAGCTGTTTTTT
NA TRBJ1-6 once TRBV7-8 CASSLDRTESPLHF TGTGCCAGCAGCTTAGATAGGACAGAATCACCCCTCCACTTT